Listed here are 25 T cell receptor beta chains from one sample, sequenced in a study of blood T cells in healthy people across ages. Combining a sample-barcoded 5' primer with a J-beta primer mix, a second PCR ran for roughly 7 to 12 cycles. TCRdb independently ran MiXCR on the 5' RACE reads; one entry per CDR3 protein. The profile shows about 1 million distinct CDR3 sequences, around 43% of them singletons. The specimen sequenced was blood. Receptors originate from a woman in her sixties or seventies in good health.

The CDR3 DNA is TGCGCCAGCAGCTTAGCAGGGGGCGTCTCTGGGGCCAACGTCCTGACTTTC. The encoded protein is CASSLAGGVSGANVLTF. The rearrangement links TRBV5-1 to TRBJ2-6; 8 positions agree with TRBD1. This CDR3 contains 17 residues. After removal of 2 bases from V and 0 bases from J, the junction contained 4 bases not matched to a gene. In germline, CDR1 is SGHRS, CDR2 YFSETQ.

This clonotype was recorded a few times. The V gene is TRBV20-1, the J gene TRBJ2-1, with TRBD2 matching 10 bases. The CDR3 is made up of 15 amino acids. Germline-derived CDR1 and CDR2 are DFQATT and SNEGSKA (reference sequence). Germline trimming cut 3 bases from V and 2 bases from J; bases unmatched to any gene: 4. The CDR3 loop reads CSASLLAGTYNEQFF. The CDR3 nucleotides read TGCAGTGCTAGCCTACTAGCGGGGACCTACAATGAGCAGTTCTTC.

The chain carries TRBV25-1 and TRBJ2-1; 9 bases match TRBD1. Unmatched junction bases numbered 10, after V lost 5 bases and J lost 5 bases. This CDR3 spans 16 amino acids. In germline, CDR1 is MGHDK, CDR2 SYGVNS. The CDR3 DNA reads TGTGCCAGCAGTTTACCCGGGACAGGGAAGGACAATGAGCAGTTCTTC. Translated: CASSLPGTGKDNEQFF.

The rearrangement uses TRBV10-3 and TRBJ2-3; D remains unclear. Trimming pared 2 bases from V and 6 bases from J, leaving 6 bases between. The CDR3 runs 12 residues. The germline CDR1 and CDR2 sequences are ENHRY and SYGVKD. CDR3 DNA: TGTGCCATCAGTGAGCCCCGGGATACGCAGTATTTT. Amino acid sequence: CAISEPRDTQYF.

The chain recombines TRBV12-3 or TRBV12-4 with TRBJ2-3, with 11 bases matching TRBD2. Unmatched junction bases numbered 13, after V lost 7 bases and J lost 7 bases. The length of the CDR3 is 16 residues. CDR3 region: CASNLGTSGTMNTQYF. Written as DNA, the CDR3 is TGTGCCAGCAACCTAGGGACTAGCGGCACCATGAATACGCAGTATTTT.

The sample holds many counts of this clonotype. This chain links TRBV27 with TRBJ1-4; D is unclear. Germline CDR1 reads MNHEY; CDR2 reads SMNVEV (reference sequence). The CDR3 length is 12 residues. V was shortened by 3 bases and J by 7 bases, with 6 bases between the two germline ends. The chain's CDR3 is CASSFSGEKLFF. CDR3 nucleotides: TGTGCCAGCAGTTTTTCGGGTGAAAAACTGTTTTTT.

CDR3 coding DNA: TGCAGCGTTGAAAATGGAAGACTAGCGCAAAGTAGGGGCACAGATACGCAGTATTTT. As protein: CSVENGRLAQSRGTDTQYF. V usage is TRBV29-1 and J usage is TRBJ2-3; 8 nucleotides line up with TRBD2. V was clipped by 2 bases and J by 1 base; unmatched bases: 17. Germline assignment: CDR1 SQVTM and CDR2 ANQGSEA. The CDR3 has 19 amino acids.

The CDR3 DNA reads TGCAGTGCCACGGGAGCTCAGGCAGATACGCAGTATTTT. This codes for CSATGAQADTQYF. This sequence joins TRBV20-1 and TRBJ2-3, with D perhaps TRBD2 (6 bases). Germline values: CDR1 DFQATT, CDR2 SNEGSKA (reference sequence). Trimming cost V 6 bases and J 4 bases, with 14 bases left between them. This CDR3 is built from 13 residues.

For the CDR3, the DNA is TGTGCCAGCAGCTACGGGACTCCTAGCGGGAGCTACGAGCAGTACTTC. This encodes CASSYGTPSGSYEQYF. The chain links TRBV7-8 to TRBJ2-7; 10 bases agree with TRBD2. This CDR3 comprises 16 residues. The trim removed 4 bases at V and 3 bases at J, leaving 9 bases unmatched. Germline CDR1 and CDR2: SGHVS and FQNEAQ.

This clonotype was counted a few times. The chain links TRBV29-1 to TRBJ1-1; possibly TRBD1 for D (5 bases). V shed 6 bases and J shed 1 base, with 18 bases lying between them. The CDR3 spans 15 residues. In germline, CDR1 is SQVTM, CDR2 ANQGSEA. The CDR3 DNA reads TGCAGCGTCACCTATCTATCCAGGGAGAACACTGAAGCTTTCTTT. Its protein is CSVTYLSRENTEAFF.

The rearrangement uses TRBV20-1 and TRBJ2-3; perhaps D is TRBD1 or TRBD2 (6 bases each). Trimming shortened V by 2 bases and J by 4 bases, and 19 bases separated the two germline ends. This CDR3 spans 16 amino acids. Looked up from germline, CDR1 is DFQATT and CDR2 is SNEGSKA (reference sequence). The DNA of the CDR3 is TGCAGTGCTAGAAACCAGCAGGGGTCGGGGGCAGATACGCAGTATTTT. Translating gives CSARNQQGSGADTQYF.

The chain employs TRBV7-6 and TRBJ2-1; 13 bases agree with TRBD2. CDR1 is SGHVS and CDR2 is FNYEAQ in the germline V gene. The CDR3 sequence is 16 residues long. V dropped 4 bases and J dropped 9; count of bases not matched to a gene: 9. The CDR3 reads CASSSTRTSGSSEQFF. CDR3 coding DNA: TGTGCCAGCAGCTCGACACGGACTAGCGGGAGCAGTGAGCAGTTCTTC.

The chain has TRBV29-1 and TRBJ2-5; 11 positions agree with TRBD2. The CDR3 sequence is 14 residues long. V gave up 6 bases and J gave up 4 bases; unmatched junction bases: 7. Looked up from germline, CDR1 is SQVTM and CDR2 is ANQGSEA. This CDR3 is CSVLLAGVRETQYF. The CDR3 DNA reads TGCAGCGTGCTACTAGCGGGAGTAAGAGAGACCCAGTACTTC. Combining the CDR3 with reference TRBV29-1 and TRBJ2-5 gives the whole variable domain SAVISQKPSRDICQRGTSLTIQCQVDSQVTMMFWYRQQPGQSLTLIATANQGSEATYESGFVIDKFPISRPNLTFSTLTVSNMSPEDSSIYLCSVLLAGVRETQYFGPGTRLLVL.

This clonotype was counted only a few times. The rearrangement uses TRBV5-1 and TRBJ2-1; 16 nucleotides agree with TRBD2. Germline loops: CDR1 SGHRS, CDR2 YFSETQ. Germline trimming cut 6 bases from V and 9 bases from J; bases unmatched to any gene: 6. The CDR3 length is 15 residues. CDR3 DNA: TGCGCCAGCACCTTAGGGACTAGCGGGAGGGGTGAGCAGTTCTTC. The encoded protein is CASTLGTSGRGEQFF.

The gene calls are TRBV29-1 and TRBJ2-5; 7 nucleotides align to TRBD1. The better agreement between TRBJ2-1 and the DNA end casts doubt on the J call. CDR3 size: 17 residues. Germline V lookup: CDR1 SQVTM, CDR2 ANQGSEA. The CDR3 protein is CSVARAKGGKNQETQFF. In DNA form, the CDR3 reads TGCAGCGTCGCCCGCGCGAAAGGGGGCAAAAATCAAGAGACCCAGTTCTTC.

This chain links TRBV29-1 with TRBJ2-1; TRBD1 agrees at 8 bases. This CDR3 comprises 13 residues. CDR1 is SQVTM and CDR2 is ANQGSEA in the germline V gene. J was trimmed by 13 bases and V by 7 bases; bases with no gene match: 15. CDR3 coding DNA: TGCAGCGCTGACAGGGGACTCGGGGAGACCCAGTTCTTC. Residues: CSADRGLGETQFF.

DNA of the CDR3: TGTGCCACCAAACCCTCCATAGATAATTCACCCCTCCACTTT. Translated, it gives CATKPSIDNSPLHF. The genes are TRBV25-1 and TRBJ1-6; D gene unclear. The CDR3 sequence is 14 residues long. Trimming removed 10 bases at V and 5 bases at J, with 15 bases between. CDR1 is MGHDK and CDR2 is SYGVNS in the germline V gene.

V and J are TRBV20-1 and TRBJ2-1; D unclear. Near its end, the DNA agrees better with TRBJ2-7, so the J call may be wrong. This CDR3 comprises 13 residues. Germline assignment: CDR1 DFQATT and CDR2 SNEGSKA (reference sequence). Written as DNA, the CDR3 is TGCAGTGCTAGACAGCGACTCTACAATGAGCAGTACTTC. Amino acids: CSARQRLYNEQYF.

The CDR3 protein is CSAVQGARETQYF. CDR3 DNA: TGCAGCGCGGTCCAGGGGGCTCGGGAGACCCAGTACTTC. The gene calls are TRBV29-1 and TRBJ2-7; 8 nucleotides align to TRBD1. The J call is in doubt because the DNA end fits TRBJ2-5 better. This CDR3 comprises 13 residues. CDR1 is SQVTM and CDR2 is ANQGSEA in the germline V gene.

This clonotype was seen only a few times. The gene calls are TRBV4-1 and TRBJ2-7; D not certain. Trimming shortened V by 0 bases and J by 3 bases, and 6 bases separated the two germline ends. The CDR3 totals 13 residues. The germline gives CDR1 MGHRA, CDR2 YSYEKL. CDR3 protein: CASSQESFYEQYF. The CDR3 DNA follows: TGCGCCAGCAGCCAAGAATCCTTCTACGAGCAGTACTTC.

This clonotype turned up a few times. The CDR3 sequence is CASRWDTSPNQPQHF. DNA for the CDR3: TGTGCCAGCAGATGGGACACCAGCCCGAATCAGCCCCAGCATTTT. This sequence joins TRBV7-2 and TRBJ1-5; TRBD1 is a possible D gene (6 bases). The ends were cut back, 6 bases at V and 4 bases at J, with 16 bases in the middle. The CDR3 is 15 amino acids. The germline V gene has CDR1 SGHTA and CDR2 FQGNSA.

On this clonotype itself: Relative to the germline gene, one junction end is altered; a read error may explain this. V gene TRBV28 combines with J gene TRBJ1-5; 7 bases agree with TRBD1. This CDR3 has 17 residues. Per the germline V gene, CDR1 is MDHEN and CDR2 is SYDVKM. The CDR3 region has the DNA TGTGCCAGCAGTGCAATAATACAGGGGTCGGGCAATCAGTCCCAGCATTTT. It yields the protein CASSAIIQGSGNQSQHF.

This chain uses TRBV3-1 with TRBJ2-3, with D possibly matching TRBD2 (5 bases). This CDR3 is built from 15 residues. The V end lost 4 bases, the J end lost 6 bases, and 17 bases lay between the germline ends. Germline V gene sequence: CDR1 LGHDT, CDR2 YNNKEL (reference sequence). CDR3 sequence reads: CASSRIYSETDTQYF. Written as DNA, the CDR3 is TGTGCCAGCAGCCGAATTTATAGCGAAACTGATACGCAGTATTTT.

This clonotype was seen once. The chain employs TRBV5-5 and TRBJ2-5, with a weak D call TRBD2 (5 bases). The end of the DNA aligns better with TRBJ2-7, so the J call may be wrong. This CDR3 is 12 amino acids long. Germline V lookup: CDR1 SGHKS, CDR2 YYEKEE (reference sequence). Here the CDR3 reads CASSEGTSEQYF. For the CDR3, the DNA is TGTGCCAGCAGCGAGGGAACCTCCGAGCAGTACTTC.

V usage is TRBV4-1 and J usage is TRBJ2-1; 11 positions match TRBD2. Losses at the gene ends were 4 bases for V and 15 bases for J; bases not matched to a gene: 8. There are 13 residues in the CDR3. CDR1 and CDR2 (germline): MGHRA, YSYEKL. The CDR3 coding sequence is TGCGCCAGCAGCCCCACGACTAGCGGGATCCCGTTCTTC. Translating it yields CASSPTTSGIPFF.